The rows below give T cell receptor beta chains drawn from one sample of a study of response to subunit inactivated influenza vaccine. Using its own MiXCR run on the RT-PCR reads, TCRdb lists one record per CDR3 protein. The data hold more than 550,000 distinct CDR3 sequences, with over 9% observed a single time. Separately, the same data were catalogued under a study of T cells expressing NK-cell markers.

Here the sequenced sample was PBMCs from blood, taken on the day of vaccination. These receptors all come from a man aged 50 to 59 who received an inactivated influenza vaccine. CDR3s include the opening cysteine and the closing phenylalanine or tryptophan. A D gene is named only where the DNA matches it firmly. Expanded clones get a size class; other rows say once, few or many, or leave the size out.

j_call	v_call	clone_size	d_call	cdr3_nt	cdr3_aa
TRBJ2-1	TRBV5-6	few	TRBD1	TGTGCCAGCAAGGCAAACGGGGGACAGGGGGGCAATGAGCAGTTCTTC	CASKANGGQGGNEQFF
TRBJ1-5	TRBV2	-	-	TGTGCCAGCAGAGTCCAACCGGGAGGCAATCAGCCCCAGCATTTT	CASRVQPGGNQPQHF
TRBJ1-1	TRBV7-8	many	-	TGTGCCAGCAGCCGCCGGGGGGAGTACACTGAAGCTTTCTTT	CASSRRGEYTEAFF
TRBJ2-3	TRBV20-1	-	TRBD2	TGCAGTGCTAGACTAGCGGGGGGCCAAGATACGCAGTATTTT	CSARLAGGQDTQYF
TRBJ2-5	TRBV7-2	-	-	TGTGCCAGCAGCCGAGGAATGGAGACCCAGTACTTC	CASSRGMETQYF
TRBJ2-1	TRBV9	few	-	TGTGCCAGCAGCGTAGAACAGGGTGGCGAGCAGTTCTTC	CASSVEQGGEQFF
TRBJ2-1	TRBV6-1	-	-	TGTGCCAGCAGTGCCCAGGGGGGCCACAATGAGCAGTTCTTC	CASSAQGGHNEQFF
TRBJ2-7	TRBV6-2/TRBV6-3	-	-	TGTGCCAGCACCGACTTCCATAACAGGGTCGAGTACTTC	CASTDFHNRVEYF
TRBJ2-1	TRBV4-1	-	-	TGCGCCAGCAGCCAAGCAATCCAGCGGAGAATCAATGAGCAGTTCTTC	CASSQAIQRRINEQFF
TRBJ1-1	TRBV20-1	few	-	TGCAGTGCGATTCGGGGGGTGGGGCCTGAAGCTTTCTTT	CSAIRGVGPEAFF
TRBJ2-1	TRBV20-1	-	TRBD2	TGCAGTGCTAGTGGGCTAGCGGGCATGTACAATGAGCAGTTCTTC	CSASGLAGMYNEQFF
TRBJ2-5	TRBV5-1	few	-	TGCGCCAGCAGCTTCCAGACTGGTGGGGAGACCCAGTACTTC	CASSFQTGGETQYF
TRBJ1-6	TRBV5-1	few	-	TGCGCCAGCAGCGCTGGACAGCGGGATTCACCCCTCCACTTT	CASSAGQRDSPLHF
TRBJ2-3	TRBV20-1	few	-	TGCAGTGCTAGAGGACTCCAATGGGGCACAGATACGCAGTATTTT	CSARGLQWGTDTQYF
TRBJ2-7	TRBV20-1	-	-	TGCAGTGCAATGGGCAGGGCCTACGAGCAGTACTTC	CSAMGRAYEQYF
TRBJ1-6	TRBV27	few	-	TGTGCCAGCAGTTTTAGTTTCTCCTATAATTCACCCCTCCACTTT	CASSFSFSYNSPLHF
TRBJ2-5	TRBV19	-	TRBD1	TGTGCCACCAGGGACAGGGGACGGGAGACCCAGTACTTC	CATRDRGRETQYF
TRBJ2-7	TRBV7-9	few	TRBD1	TGTGCCAGCAGCCAGACAGGGGGTGGGAACGAGCAGTACTTC	CASSQTGGGNEQYF
TRBJ1-6	TRBV12-3/TRBV12-4	few	TRBD1	TGTGCCTCCACCGGGACAGGGAATTCACCCCTCCACTTT	CASTGTGNSPLHF
TRBJ2-7	TRBV28	-	-	TGTGCCAGCAGTTCGTTGGGCAGGCCCCGATCCTCCTACGAGCAGTACTTC	CASSSLGRPRSSYEQYF
TRBJ2-7	TRBV28	-	-	TGTGCCAGCAGGGCTGGGGGAGTAAACTACGAGCAGTACTTC	CASRAGGVNYEQYF
TRBJ2-3	TRBV5-1	many	TRBD2	TGCGCCAGCAGTCGGACTAGCGGGAGATCAACAGATACGCAGTATTTT	CASSRTSGRSTDTQYF
TRBJ2-3	TRBV11-2	few	TRBD1	TGTGCCAGCAGCCTACGATCCGGGACAGGATTCACAGATACGCAGTATTTT	CASSLRSGTGFTDTQYF
TRBJ1-2	TRBV29-1	many	-	TGCAGCGTTGAAGATGGCAGCCGGGGGGACTATGGCTACACCTTC	CSVEDGSRGDYGYTF
TRBJ2-7	TRBV7-2	many	TRBD2	TGTGCCAGCAGCTTAGTTGCTAGCGGGTATCAGCCCTACGAGCAGTACTTC	CASSLVASGYQPYEQYF
TRBJ1-1	TRBV5-1	few	-	TGCGCCAGCAGCGCCTTACAGGGACGGAACACTGAAGCTTTCTTT	CASSALQGRNTEAFF
TRBJ2-7	TRBV7-6	many	TRBD1	TGTGCCAGCAGCCCCGGGACAGGGACCGAGCAGTACTTC	CASSPGTGTEQYF
TRBJ2-1	TRBV5-1	few	-	TGCGCCAGCAGCTTGGCCATGGCAGGTCCCCCCAATGAGCAGTTCTTC	CASSLAMAGPPNEQFF
TRBJ1-5	TRBV6-1	-	-	TGTGCCAGCAGTGCCCTCCTGGGCAATCAGCCCCAGCATTTT	CASSALLGNQPQHF
TRBJ2-1	TRBV19	few	TRBD2	TGTGCCAGTAGTATAGAATTACGGCCTAGCGGGAGTTTCCAAAGCGCCTACAATGAGCAGTTCTTC	CASSIELRPSGSFQSAYNEQFF
TRBJ2-1	TRBV7-2	few	-	TGTGCCAGCACCAGGTTTTTGGCTACCTCCTACAATGAGCAGTTCTTC	CASTRFLATSYNEQFF
TRBJ2-1	TRBV20-1	few	-	TGCAGTGCTAGGACTAGTCTTGGCAATGAGCAGTTCTTC	CSARTSLGNEQFF
TRBJ2-4	TRBV20-1	few	TRBD2	TGCAGTGCTAGACTAGCGGGGGAAAAAAACATTCAGTACTTC	CSARLAGEKNIQYF
TRBJ2-5	TRBV7-9	-	-	TGTGCCAGCAGCTTAGTTCCGTCGGCACAAGAGACCCAGTACTTC	CASSLVPSAQETQYF
TRBJ2-5	TRBV5-1	many	-	TGCGCCAGCACCATGAGGCCCTCCGGGTGGGAGACCCAGTACTTC	CASTMRPSGWETQYF
TRBJ2-7	TRBV20-1	few	-	TGCAGTGCTAGAGACCTCAGAGGGTCCGAGCAGTACTTC	CSARDLRGSEQYF
TRBJ2-1	TRBV6-2/TRBV6-3	few	-	TGTGCCAGCAGTTACCCACTTTATAAGACCTACAATGAGCAGTTCTTC	CASSYPLYKTYNEQFF